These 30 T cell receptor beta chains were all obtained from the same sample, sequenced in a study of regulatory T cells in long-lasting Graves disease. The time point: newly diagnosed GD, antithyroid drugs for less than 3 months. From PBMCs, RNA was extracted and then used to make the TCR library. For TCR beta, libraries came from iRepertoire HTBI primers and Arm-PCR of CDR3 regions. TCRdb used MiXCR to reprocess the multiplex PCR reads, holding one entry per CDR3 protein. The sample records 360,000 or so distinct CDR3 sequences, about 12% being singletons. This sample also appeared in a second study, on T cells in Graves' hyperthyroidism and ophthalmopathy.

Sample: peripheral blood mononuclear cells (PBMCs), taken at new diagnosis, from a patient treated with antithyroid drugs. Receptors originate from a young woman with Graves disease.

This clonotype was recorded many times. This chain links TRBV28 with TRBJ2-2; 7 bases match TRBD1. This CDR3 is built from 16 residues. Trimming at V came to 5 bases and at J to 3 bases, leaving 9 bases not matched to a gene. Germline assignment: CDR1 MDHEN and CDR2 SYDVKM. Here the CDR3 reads CASSPQGSHDTGELFF. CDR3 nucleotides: TGTGCCAGCAGTCCACAGGGGTCACATGACACCGGGGAGCTGTTTTTT.

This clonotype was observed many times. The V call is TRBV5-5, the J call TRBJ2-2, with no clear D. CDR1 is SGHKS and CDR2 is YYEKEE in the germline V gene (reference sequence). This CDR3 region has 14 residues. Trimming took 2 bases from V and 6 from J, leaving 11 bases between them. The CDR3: CASSFWSSAGELFF. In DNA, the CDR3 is TGTGCCAGCAGCTTTTGGAGCTCGGCCGGGGAGCTGTTTTTT.

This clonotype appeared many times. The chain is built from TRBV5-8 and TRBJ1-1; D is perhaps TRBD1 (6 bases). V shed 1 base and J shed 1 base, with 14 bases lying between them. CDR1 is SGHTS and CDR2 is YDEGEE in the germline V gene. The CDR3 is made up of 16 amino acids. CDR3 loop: CASSLTGISRNTEAFF. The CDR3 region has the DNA TGTGCCAGCAGCTTGACAGGGATCTCTAGGAACACTGAAGCTTTCTTT.

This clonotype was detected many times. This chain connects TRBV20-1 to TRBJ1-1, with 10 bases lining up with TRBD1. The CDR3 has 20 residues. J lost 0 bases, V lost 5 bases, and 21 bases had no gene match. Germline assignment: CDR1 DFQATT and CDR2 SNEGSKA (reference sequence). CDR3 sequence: CSAPSLGQGFYELLNTEAFF. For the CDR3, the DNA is TGCAGTGCTCCCAGTCTGGGACAGGGGTTCTATGAACTGTTGAACACTGAAGCTTTCTTT.

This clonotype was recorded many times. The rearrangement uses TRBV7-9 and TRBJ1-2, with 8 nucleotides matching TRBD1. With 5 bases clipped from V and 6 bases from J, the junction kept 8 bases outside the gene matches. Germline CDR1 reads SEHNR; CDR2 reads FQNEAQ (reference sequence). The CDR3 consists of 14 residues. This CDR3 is CASSPGQGGDGYTF. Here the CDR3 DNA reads TGTGCCAGCAGCCCCGGACAGGGCGGGGATGGCTACACCTTC. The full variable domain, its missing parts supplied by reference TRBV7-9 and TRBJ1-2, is DTGVSQNPRHKITKRGQNVTFRCDPISEHNRLYWYRQTLGQGPEFLTYFQNEAQLEKSRLLSDRFSAERPKGSFSTLEIQRTEQGDSAMYLCASSPGQGGDGYTFGSGTRLTVV.

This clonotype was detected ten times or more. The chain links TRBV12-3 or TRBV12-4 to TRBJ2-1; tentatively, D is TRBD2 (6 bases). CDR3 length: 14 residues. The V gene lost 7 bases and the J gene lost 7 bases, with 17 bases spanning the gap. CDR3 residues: CASIGSGKGNEQFF. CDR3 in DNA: TGTGCCAGCATCGGTAGCGGAAAGGGGAATGAGCAGTTCTTC.

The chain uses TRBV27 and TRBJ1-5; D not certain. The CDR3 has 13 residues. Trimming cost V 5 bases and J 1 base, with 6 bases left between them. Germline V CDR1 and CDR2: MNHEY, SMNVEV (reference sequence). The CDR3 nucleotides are TGTGCCAGCAGTAGGGCGAGCAATCAGCCCCAGCATTTT. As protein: CASSRASNQPQHF.

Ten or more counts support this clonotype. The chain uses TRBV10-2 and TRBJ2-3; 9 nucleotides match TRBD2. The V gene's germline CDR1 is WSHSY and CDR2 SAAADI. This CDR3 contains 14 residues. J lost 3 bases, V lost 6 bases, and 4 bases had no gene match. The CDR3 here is CASRDGLATDTQYF. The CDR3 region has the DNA TGCGCCAGCAGGGACGGACTAGCGACAGATACGCAGTATTTT.

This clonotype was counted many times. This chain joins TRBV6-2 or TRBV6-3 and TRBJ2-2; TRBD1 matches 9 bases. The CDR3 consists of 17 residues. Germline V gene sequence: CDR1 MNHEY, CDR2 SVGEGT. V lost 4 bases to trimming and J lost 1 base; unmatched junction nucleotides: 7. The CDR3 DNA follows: TGTGCCAGCAGTTTTCCGGACAGGGGCAGGAACACCGGGGAGCTGTTTTTT. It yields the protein CASSFPDRGRNTGELFF.

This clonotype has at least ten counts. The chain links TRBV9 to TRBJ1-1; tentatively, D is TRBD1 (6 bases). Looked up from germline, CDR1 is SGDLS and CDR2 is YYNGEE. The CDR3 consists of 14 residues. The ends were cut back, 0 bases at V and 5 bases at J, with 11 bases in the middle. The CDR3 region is CASSVVNRVTEAFF. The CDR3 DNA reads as TGTGCCAGCAGCGTAGTCAACAGGGTGACTGAAGCTTTCTTT.

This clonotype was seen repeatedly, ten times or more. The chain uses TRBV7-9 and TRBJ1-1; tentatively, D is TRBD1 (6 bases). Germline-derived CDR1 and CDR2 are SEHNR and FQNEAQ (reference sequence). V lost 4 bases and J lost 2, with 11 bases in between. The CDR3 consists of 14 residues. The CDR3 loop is CASSSQGINTEAFF. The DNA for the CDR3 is TGTGCCAGCAGCTCCCAGGGGATCAACACTGAAGCTTTCTTT.

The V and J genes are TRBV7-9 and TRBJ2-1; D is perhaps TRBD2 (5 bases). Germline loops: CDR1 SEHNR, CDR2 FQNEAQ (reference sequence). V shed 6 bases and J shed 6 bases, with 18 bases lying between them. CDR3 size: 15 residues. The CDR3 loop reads CASSSTRGPSNEQFF. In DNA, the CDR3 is TGTGCCAGCAGTTCGACCCGAGGGCCTTCCAATGAGCAGTTCTTC.

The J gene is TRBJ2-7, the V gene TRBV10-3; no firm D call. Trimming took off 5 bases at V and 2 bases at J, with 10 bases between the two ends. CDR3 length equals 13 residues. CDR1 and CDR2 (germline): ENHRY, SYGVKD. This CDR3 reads CAISKTGTYEQYV. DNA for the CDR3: TGTGCCATCAGTAAGACCGGTACCTACGAGCAGTACGTC.

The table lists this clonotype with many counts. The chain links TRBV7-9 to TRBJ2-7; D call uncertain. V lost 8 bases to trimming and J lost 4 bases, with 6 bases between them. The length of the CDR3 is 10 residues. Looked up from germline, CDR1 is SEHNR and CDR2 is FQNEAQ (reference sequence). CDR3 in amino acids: CASGEYEQYF. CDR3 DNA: TGTGCCAGCGGAGAGTACGAGCAGTACTTC.

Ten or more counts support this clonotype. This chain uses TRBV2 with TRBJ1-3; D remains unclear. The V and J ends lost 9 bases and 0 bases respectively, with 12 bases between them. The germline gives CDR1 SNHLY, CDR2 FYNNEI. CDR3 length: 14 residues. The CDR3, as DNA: TGTGCCAGTCAAAGTCTTTTCTCTGGAAACACCATATATTTT. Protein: CASQSLFSGNTIYF.

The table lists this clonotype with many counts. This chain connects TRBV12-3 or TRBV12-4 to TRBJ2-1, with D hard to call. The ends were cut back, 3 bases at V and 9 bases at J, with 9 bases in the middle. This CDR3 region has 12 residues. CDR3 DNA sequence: TGTGCCAGCAGTTTTTCGGTGGGTGAGCAGTTCTTC. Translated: CASSFSVGEQFF.

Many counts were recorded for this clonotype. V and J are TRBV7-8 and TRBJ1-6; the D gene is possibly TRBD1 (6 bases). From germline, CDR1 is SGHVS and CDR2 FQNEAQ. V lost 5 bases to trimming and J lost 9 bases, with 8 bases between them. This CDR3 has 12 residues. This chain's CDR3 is CASSPGVSPLHF. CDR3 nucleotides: TGTGCCAGCAGCCCAGGGGTTTCACCCCTCCACTTT.

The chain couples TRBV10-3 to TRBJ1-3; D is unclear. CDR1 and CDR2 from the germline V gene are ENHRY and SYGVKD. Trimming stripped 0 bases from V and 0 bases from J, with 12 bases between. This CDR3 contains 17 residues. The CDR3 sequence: CAISESKFLSSGNTIYF. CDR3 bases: TGTGCCATCAGTGAGTCGAAGTTCCTGAGCTCTGGAAACACCATATATTTT.

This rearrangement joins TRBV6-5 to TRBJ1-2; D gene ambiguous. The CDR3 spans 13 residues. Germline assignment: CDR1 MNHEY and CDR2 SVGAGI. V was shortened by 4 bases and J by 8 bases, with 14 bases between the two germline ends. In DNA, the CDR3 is TGTGCCAGCAGTTGGCAGGAGGGAGTAGGCTACACCTTC. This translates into CASSWQEGVGYTF.

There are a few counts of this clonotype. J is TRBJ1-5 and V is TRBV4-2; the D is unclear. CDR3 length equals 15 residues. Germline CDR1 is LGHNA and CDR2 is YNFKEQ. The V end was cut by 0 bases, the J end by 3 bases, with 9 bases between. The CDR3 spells CASSQEAGTNQPQHF. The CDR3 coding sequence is TGTGCCAGCAGCCAAGAGGCAGGTACCAATCAGCCCCAGCATTTT.

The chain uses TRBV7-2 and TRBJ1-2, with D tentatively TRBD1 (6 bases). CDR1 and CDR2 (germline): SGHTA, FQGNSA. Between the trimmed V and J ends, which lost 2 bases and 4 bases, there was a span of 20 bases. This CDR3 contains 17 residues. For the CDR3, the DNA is TGTGCCAGCAGCTTAACTTTCACAGGGACTTCACCCTATGGCTACACCTTC. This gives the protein CASSLTFTGTSPYGYTF.

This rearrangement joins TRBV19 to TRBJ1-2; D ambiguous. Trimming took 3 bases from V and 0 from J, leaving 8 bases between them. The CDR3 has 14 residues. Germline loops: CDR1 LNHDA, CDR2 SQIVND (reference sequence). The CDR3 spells CASSIRVTNYGYTF. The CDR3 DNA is TGTGCCAGTAGTATTCGTGTGACTAACTATGGCTACACCTTC.

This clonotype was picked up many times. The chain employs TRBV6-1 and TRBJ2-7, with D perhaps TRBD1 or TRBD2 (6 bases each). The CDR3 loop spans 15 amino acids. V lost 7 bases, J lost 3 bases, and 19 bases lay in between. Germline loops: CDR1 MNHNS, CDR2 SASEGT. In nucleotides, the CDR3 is TGTGCCAGCAACGGGGGATCGACAGGAGACTACGAGCAGTACTTC. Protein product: CASNGGSTGDYEQYF.

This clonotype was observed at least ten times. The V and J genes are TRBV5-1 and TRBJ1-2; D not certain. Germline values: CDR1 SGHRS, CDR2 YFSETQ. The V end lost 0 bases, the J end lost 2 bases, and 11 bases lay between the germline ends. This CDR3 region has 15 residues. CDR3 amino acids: CASSLAGSVNYGYTF. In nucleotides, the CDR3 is TGCGCCAGCAGCTTGGCCGGTTCCGTAAACTATGGCTACACCTTC.

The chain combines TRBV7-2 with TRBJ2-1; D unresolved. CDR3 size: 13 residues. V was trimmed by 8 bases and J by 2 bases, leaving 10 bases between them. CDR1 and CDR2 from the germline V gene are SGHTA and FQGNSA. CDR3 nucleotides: TGTGCCAGCGGCGAGATCACCTACAATGAGCAGTTCTTC. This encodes CASGEITYNEQFF.

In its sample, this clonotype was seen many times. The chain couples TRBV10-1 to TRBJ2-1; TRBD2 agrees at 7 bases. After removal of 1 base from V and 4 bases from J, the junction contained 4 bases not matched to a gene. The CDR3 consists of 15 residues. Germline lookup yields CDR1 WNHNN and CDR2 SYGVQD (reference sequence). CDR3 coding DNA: TGCGCCAGCAGTGAGTTAGCGGGCAGGTACAATGAGCAGTTCTTC. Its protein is CASSELAGRYNEQFF.

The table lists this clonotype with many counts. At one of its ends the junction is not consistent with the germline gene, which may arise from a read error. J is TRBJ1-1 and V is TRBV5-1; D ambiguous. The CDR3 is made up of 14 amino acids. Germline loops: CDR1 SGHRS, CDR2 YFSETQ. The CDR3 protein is CASSPSTWVTEAFF. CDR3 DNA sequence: TGTGCCAGCAGCCCCTCAACGTGGGTGACTGAAGCTTTCTTT. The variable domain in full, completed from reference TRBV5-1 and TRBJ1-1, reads KAGVTQTPRYLIKTRGQQVTLSCSPISGHRSVSWYQQTPGQGLQFLFEYFSETQRNKGNFPGRFSGRQFSNSRSEMNVSTLELGDSALYLCASSPSTWVTEAFFGQGTRLTVV.

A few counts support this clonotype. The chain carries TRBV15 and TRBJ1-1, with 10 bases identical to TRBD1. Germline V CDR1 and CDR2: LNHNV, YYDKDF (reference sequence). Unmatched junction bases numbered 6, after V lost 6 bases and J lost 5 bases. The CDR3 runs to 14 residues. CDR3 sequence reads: CATRGDRGGTEAFF. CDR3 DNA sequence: TGTGCCACCAGAGGGGACAGGGGAGGAACTGAAGCTTTCTTT.

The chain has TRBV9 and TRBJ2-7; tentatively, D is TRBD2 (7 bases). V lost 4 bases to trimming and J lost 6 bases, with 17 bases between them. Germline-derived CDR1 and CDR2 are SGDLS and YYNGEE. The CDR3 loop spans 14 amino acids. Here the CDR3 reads CASSPGGRETEQYF. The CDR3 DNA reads TGTGCCAGCAGCCCGGGGGGCAGGGAGACCGAGCAGTACTTC.

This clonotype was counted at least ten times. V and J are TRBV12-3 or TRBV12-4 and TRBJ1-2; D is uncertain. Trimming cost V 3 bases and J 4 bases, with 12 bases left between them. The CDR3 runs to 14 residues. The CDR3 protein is CASSFVNIPYGYTF. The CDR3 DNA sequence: TGTGCCAGCAGTTTTGTGAACATACCCTATGGCTACACCTTC.